The rows below give T cell receptor beta chains drawn from one sample of a study of CD8+CD57+ T cells in acquired aplastic anemia. TCRdb fed the reads into MiXCR, producing one record per CDR3 protein. The repertoire includes about 470,000 distinct CDR3 sequences, around 30% of them detected once, and less than 0.85% sits in the top ten. Sequencing was done on a sample of sorted CD4+, CD8+, or CD8+CD57+ T cells (not recorded which) from PBMCs. The receptors originated from a human donor with aplastic anemia. Both conserved end residues are part of each CDR3. The D gene is left open where the match is weak. Some rows mark clone size as missing; the rest say once, few, many or name a class of expanded clone.

size	V	J	D	DNA	CDR3
many	TRBV7-8	TRBJ1-4	TRBD1	TGTGCCAGCAGCCTAACCCACGGACAGGGTGAAAAACTGTTTTTT	CASSLTHGQGEKLFF
many	TRBV24-1	TRBJ2-3	NA	TGTGCCACCAGTGCTGGGGTAGATACGCAGTATTTT	CATSAGVDTQYF
NA	TRBV6-1	TRBJ2-7	NA	TGTGCCAGCAGACACTGGAATGTAGGGTCCTCTACCTACGAGCAGTACTTC	CASRHWNVGSSTYEQYF
NA	TRBV20-1	TRBJ2-7	NA	TGCAGTGCTAGAGGGGGCGTGCAGTACTTC	CSARGGVQYF
many	TRBV2	TRBJ2-7	NA	TGTGCCAGCAGTGAAGAAGGGACAACAAACTACGAGCAGTACTTC	CASSEEGTTNYEQYF
NA	TRBV11-1	TRBJ2-1	TRBD2	TGTGCCAGCAGCTTACCTAGCGGGGGGAATGAGCAGTTCTTC	CASSLPSGGNEQFF
few	TRBV4-1	TRBJ1-2	NA	TGCGCCAGCAGCCAAGGGGGTGGCAGGGGAGTTCCTGGCTACACCTTC	CASSQGGGRGVPGYTF
NA	TRBV7-8	TRBJ2-1	TRBD1	TGTGCCAGCAGCCCGGGACAGCCCAATGAGCAGTTCTTC	CASSPGQPNEQFF
many	TRBV7-9	TRBJ2-7	NA	TGTGCCAGCAGCCCCCGGCAGGGCGAATACGAGCAGTACTTC	CASSPRQGEYEQYF
NA	TRBV6-2/TRBV6-3	TRBJ2-2	TRBD2	TGTGCCAGCAAAATAGCGGGGGGGACCGGGGAGCTGTTTTTT	CASKIAGGTGELFF
many	TRBV9	TRBJ1-2	NA	TGTGCCAGCAGCCTTGGAGTTGAGGTGCTGGGGATTTATGGCTACACCTTC	CASSLGVEVLGIYGYTF
NA	TRBV24-1	TRBJ1-1	NA	TGTGCCACCAGCGAGCTTGAGAACACTGAAGCTTTCTTT	CATSELENTEAFF
few	TRBV20-1	TRBJ2-1	TRBD1	TGCAGTGCTAAGAAAGGCACCGTACAGGGGGGTTTGAACAATGAGCAGTTCTTC	CSAKKGTVQGGLNNEQFF
few	TRBV5-5	TRBJ2-5	NA	TGTGCCAGCAGCTCCCCTCAGAGGGGGGAGACCCAGTACTTC	CASSSPQRGETQYF
many	TRBV15	TRBJ1-2	NA	TGTGCCACCAGCAGAGAGTCCCAGAACAACTATGGCTACACCTTC	CATSRESQNNYGYTF
once	TRBV10-2	TRBJ2-1	TRBD2	TGCGCCACAAGACCGGGACTAGCGGGAGGGGAGCAGTTCTTC	CATRPGLAGGEQFF
NA	TRBV25-1	TRBJ2-5	TRBD2	TGTGCCAGCAGCCGACTAGCGGGAGAGGGAGAGACCCAGTACTTC	CASSRLAGEGETQYF
few	TRBV30	TRBJ1-1	NA	TGTGCCTGGAGTTCTCGGATGAACACTGAAGCTTTCTTT	CAWSSRMNTEAFF
many	TRBV7-9	TRBJ2-5	TRBD2	TGTGCCAGCAGCTTACTAGCGGGAGTGTCACAAGAGACCCAGTACTTC	CASSLLAGVSQETQYF
many	TRBV20-1	TRBJ1-2	NA	TGCAGTGCTAGAGATCCGAAGGACGGAGGTTATGGCTACACCTTC	CSARDPKDGGYGYTF
many	TRBV19	TRBJ1-2	NA	TGTGCCAGTAGTTCCCGCGGGTCAACTAACTATGGCTACACCTTC	CASSSRGSTNYGYTF
NA	TRBV19	TRBJ1-1	TRBD1	TGTGCCAGTAGTGTTGACAGGGGGGTGAACACTGAAGCTTTCTTT	CASSVDRGVNTEAFF
many	TRBV2	TRBJ1-6	NA	TGTGCCAGCTACCAGAGCTCCTATAATTCACCCCTCCACTTT	CASYQSSYNSPLHF
NA	TRBV2	TRBJ1-2	TRBD1	TGTGCCAGCAGCGGGGACAGGGAGGTCAAGGGCTACACCTTC	CASSGDREVKGYTF
few	TRBV7-2	TRBJ1-2	NA	TGTGCCAGCAGCTTAGCTGCCGTCAGGACTAACTATGACTACACCTTC	CASSLAAVRTNYDYTF
NA	TRBV24-1	TRBJ2-7	NA	TGTGCCACCAGTGATTCCACGGGGTCGTCAGTCTACGAGCAGTACTTC	CATSDSTGSSVYEQYF
NA	TRBV12-3/TRBV12-4	TRBJ2-3	TRBD2	TGTGCCAGCAGTCTCCTGGGGACTAGCGGGACAGATACGCAGTATTTT	CASSLLGTSGTDTQYF
NA	TRBV7-2	TRBJ1-2	TRBD1	TGTGCCAGCAGCGTAACCGGGACAGGGACACATGGCTACACCTTC	CASSVTGTGTHGYTF
many	TRBV25-1	TRBJ1-4	TRBD1	TGTGCCAGCAGTGAATGGGGACAGGGTAATGAAAAACTGTTTTTT	CASSEWGQGNEKLFF
NA	TRBV19	TRBJ1-4	NA	TGTGCCAGTAGCATTCCATTTGGGACTGGGGAAAAACTGTTTTTT	CASSIPFGTGEKLFF
NA	TRBV6-5	TRBJ2-7	NA	TGTGCCAGCAGTTACTCCGGCAGGGATCCCTTTCAGTACTTC	CASSYSGRDPFQYF
NA	TRBV6-2/TRBV6-3	TRBJ2-1	TRBD2	TGTGCCAGCAGTTACCCGAAGCGACTAGCGGGGGGGCGCAATGAGCAGTTCTTC	CASSYPKRLAGGRNEQFF
NA	TRBV10-3	TRBJ2-2	TRBD2	TGTGCCATCAGAGCAACTAGCGGGGGGAACGGGGAGCTGTTTTTT	CAIRATSGGNGELFF
few	TRBV20-1	TRBJ2-3	NA	TGCAGTGCCCCCTCGTCAGGGATCACAGATACGCAGTATTTT	CSAPSSGITDTQYF
few	TRBV5-6	TRBJ2-3	NA	TGTGCCAGCAGCTTGGATCCAGGGGCAGGAGATACGCAGTATTTT	CASSLDPGAGDTQYF
few	TRBV5-4	TRBJ2-2	TRBD2	TGTGCCAGCAGAGAGGGACTAAACACCGGGGAGCTGTTTTTT	CASREGLNTGELFF
many	TRBV10-2	TRBJ1-1	NA	TGCGCCAGCAGTGGGACGTTCGAAGCTTTCTTT	CASSGTFEAFF
many	TRBV7-2	TRBJ2-7	NA	TGTGCCAGCAGCCCCAGGGACGTCGACGAGCAGTACTTC	CASSPRDVDEQYF
few	TRBV27	TRBJ2-7	NA	TGTGCCAGCAGTCCCCACTCCGGGACCTCCTATGAGCAGTACTTC	CASSPHSGTSYEQYF
NA	TRBV29-1	TRBJ2-3	TRBD1	TGCAGCGTTGGGGACAGGGAGGCAGATACGCAGTATTTT	CSVGDREADTQYF
many	TRBV7-6	TRBJ2-7	TRBD2	TGTGCCAGCAGCTCTCTAGCGGGGGGTTACGAGCAGTACTTC	CASSSLAGGYEQYF
many	TRBV29-1	TRBJ1-1	NA	TGCAGCGTTGAAGATGGGCGTAGGTTTGAAGCTTTCTTT	CSVEDGRRFEAFF
few	TRBV5-1	TRBJ2-7	NA	TGCGCCAGCAGCGGTGACAGCCTCTCCTACGAGCAGTACTTC	CASSGDSLSYEQYF
once	TRBV12-3/TRBV12-4	TRBJ1-6	TRBD1	TGTGCCAGCAGTCAGGGGGGCACACCCCTCCACTTT	CASSQGGTPLHF
few	TRBV4-3	TRBJ2-7	NA	TGCGCCAGCAGCCAAGAAGGGGCTACGGGGGAGCAGTACTTC	CASSQEGATGEQYF
NA	TRBV12-3/TRBV12-4	TRBJ2-3	TRBD2	TGTGCCAGCAGTTTAGGACTAGCGGGGGTGGGCACAGATACGCAGTATTTT	CASSLGLAGVGTDTQYF
few	TRBV5-1	TRBJ1-5	NA	TGCGCCAACCCGTGGGAAAGCAATCAGCCCCAGCATTTT	CANPWESNQPQHF
NA	TRBV7-8	TRBJ2-5	NA	TGTGCCAGCAGCTTCGGGATCTCTTATCGGGAGACCCAGTACTTC	CASSFGISYRETQYF
many	TRBV20-1	TRBJ1-6	NA	TGCAGTCCTACCAGGGAGGATTCACCCCTCCACTTT	CSPTREDSPLHF
NA	TRBV6-1	TRBJ2-7	TRBD1	TGTGCCAGCAGTATCCGATGGACAGGGGCTTATTACGCGCAGTACTTC	CASSIRWTGAYYAQYF
many	TRBV19	TRBJ2-7	NA	TGTGCCAGTAGTATGGGGGCAGGGGTCTCCTACGAGCAGTACTTC	CASSMGAGVSYEQYF
few	TRBV6-1	TRBJ1-2	NA	TGTGCCAGCAGGGGCTGGGCGGCCGAGGGGTCGAGGCGGGGCTACACCTTC	CASRGWAAEGSRRGYTF
many	TRBV7-8	TRBJ1-1	NA	TGTGCCAGCAGCCCTGGTGGGGAAGCTTTCTTT	CASSPGGEAFF
few	TRBV5-5	TRBJ1-2	NA	TGTGCCAGCAGCTTTGCGGACGCTAACTATGGCTACACCTTC	CASSFADANYGYTF